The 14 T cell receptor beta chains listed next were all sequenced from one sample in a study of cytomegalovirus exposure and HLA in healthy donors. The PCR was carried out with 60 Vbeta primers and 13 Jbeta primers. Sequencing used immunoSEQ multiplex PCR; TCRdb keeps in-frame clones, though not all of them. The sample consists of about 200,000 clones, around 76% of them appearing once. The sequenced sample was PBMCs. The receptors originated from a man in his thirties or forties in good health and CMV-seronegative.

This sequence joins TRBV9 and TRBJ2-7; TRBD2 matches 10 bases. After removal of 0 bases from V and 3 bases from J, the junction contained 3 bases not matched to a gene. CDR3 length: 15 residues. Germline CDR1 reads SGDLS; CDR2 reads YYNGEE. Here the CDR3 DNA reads TGTGCCAGCAGCGTAGAAGCGGGAGGGTTCTACGAGCAGTACTTC. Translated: CASSVEAGGFYEQYF.

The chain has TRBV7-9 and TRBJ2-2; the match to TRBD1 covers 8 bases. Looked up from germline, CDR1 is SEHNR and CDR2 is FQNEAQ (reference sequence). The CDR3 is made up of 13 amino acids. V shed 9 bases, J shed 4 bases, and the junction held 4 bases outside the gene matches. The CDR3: CARTQGGTGELFF. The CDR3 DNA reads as TGTGCCAGAACACAGGGGGGCACCGGGGAGCTGTTTTTT.

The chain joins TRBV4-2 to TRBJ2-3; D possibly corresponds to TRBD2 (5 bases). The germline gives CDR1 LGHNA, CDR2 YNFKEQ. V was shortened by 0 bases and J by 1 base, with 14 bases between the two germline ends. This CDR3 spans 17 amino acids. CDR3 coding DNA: TGTGCCAGCAGCCAAGACCCCCAAGCGGTGGGCACAGATACGCAGTATTTT. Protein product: CASSQDPQAVGTDTQYF.

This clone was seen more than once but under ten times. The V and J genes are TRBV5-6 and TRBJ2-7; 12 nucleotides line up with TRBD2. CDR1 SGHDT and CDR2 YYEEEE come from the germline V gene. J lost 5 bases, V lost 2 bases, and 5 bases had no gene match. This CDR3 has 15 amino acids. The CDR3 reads CASSLGLAGSHEQYF. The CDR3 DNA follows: TGTGCCAGCAGCTTAGGACTAGCGGGAAGCCACGAGCAGTACTTC.

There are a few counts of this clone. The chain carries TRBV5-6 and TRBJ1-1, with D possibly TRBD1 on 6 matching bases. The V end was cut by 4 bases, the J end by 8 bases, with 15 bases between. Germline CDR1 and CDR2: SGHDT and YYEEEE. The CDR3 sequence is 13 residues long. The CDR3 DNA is TGTGCCAGCAGCCCTGGGGGCCTTGGGGAAGCTTTCTTT. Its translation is CASSPGGLGEAFF. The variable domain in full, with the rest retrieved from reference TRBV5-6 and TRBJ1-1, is DAGVTQSPTHLIKTRGQQVTLRCSPKSGHDTVSWYQQALGQGPQFIFQYYEEEERQRGNFPDRFSGHQFPNYSSELNVNALLLGDSALYLCASSPGGLGEAFFGQGTRLTVV.

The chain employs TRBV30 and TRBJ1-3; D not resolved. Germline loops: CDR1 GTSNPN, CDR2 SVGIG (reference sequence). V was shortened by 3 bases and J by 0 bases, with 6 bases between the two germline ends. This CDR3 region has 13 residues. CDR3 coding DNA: TGTGCCTGGAGCCATAGCTCTGGAAACACCATATATTTT. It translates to CAWSHSSGNTIYF.

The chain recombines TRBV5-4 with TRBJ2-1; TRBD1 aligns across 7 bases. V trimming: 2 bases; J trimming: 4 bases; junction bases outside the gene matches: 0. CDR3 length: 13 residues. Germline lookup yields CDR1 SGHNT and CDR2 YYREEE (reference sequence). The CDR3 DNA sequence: TGTGCCAGCAGCTTACAGGGGTACAATGAGCAGTTCTTC. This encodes CASSLQGYNEQFF.

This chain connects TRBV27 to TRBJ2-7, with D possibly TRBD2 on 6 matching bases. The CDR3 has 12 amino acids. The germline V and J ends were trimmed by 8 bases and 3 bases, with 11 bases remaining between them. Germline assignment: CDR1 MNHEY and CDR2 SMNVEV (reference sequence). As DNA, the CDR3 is TGTGCCAGCGGTGGCGGGATCTACGAGCAGTACTTC. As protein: CASGGGIYEQYF.

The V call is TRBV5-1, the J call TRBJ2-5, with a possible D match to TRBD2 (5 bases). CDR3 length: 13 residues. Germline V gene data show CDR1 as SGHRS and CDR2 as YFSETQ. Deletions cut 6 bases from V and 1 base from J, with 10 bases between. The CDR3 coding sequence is TGCGCCAGCAATAGGGAGACCCAAGAGACCCAGTACTTC. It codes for CASNRETQETQYF. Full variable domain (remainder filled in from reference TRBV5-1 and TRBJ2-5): KAGVTQTPRYLIKTRGQQVTLSCSPISGHRSVSWYQQTPGQGLQFLFEYFSETQRNKGNFPGRFSGRQFSNSRSEMNVSTLELGDSALYLCASNRETQETQYFGPGTRLLVL.

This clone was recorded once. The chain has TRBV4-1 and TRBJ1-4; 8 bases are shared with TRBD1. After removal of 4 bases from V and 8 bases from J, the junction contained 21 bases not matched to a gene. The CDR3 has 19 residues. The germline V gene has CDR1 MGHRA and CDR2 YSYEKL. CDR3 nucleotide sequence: TGCGCCAGCAGCCCCCTTAGGGCTGGGACAGGACTCTTAACCGAAAAACTGTTTTTT. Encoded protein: CASSPLRAGTGLLTEKLFF.

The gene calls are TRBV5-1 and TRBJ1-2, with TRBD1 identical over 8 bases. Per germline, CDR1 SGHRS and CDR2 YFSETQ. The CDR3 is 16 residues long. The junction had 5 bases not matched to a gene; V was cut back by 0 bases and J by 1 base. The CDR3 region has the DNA TGCGCCAGCAGCTTGGGCAGGGGGCCCGTTAACTATGGCTACACCTTC. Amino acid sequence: CASSLGRGPVNYGYTF.

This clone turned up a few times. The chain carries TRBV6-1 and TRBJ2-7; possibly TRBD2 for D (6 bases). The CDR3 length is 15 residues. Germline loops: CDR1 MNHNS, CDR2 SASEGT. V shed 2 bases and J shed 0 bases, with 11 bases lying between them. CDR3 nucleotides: TGTGCCAGCAGTGAACTTGCGGGGAACTCCTACGAGCAGTACTTC. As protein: CASSELAGNSYEQYF.

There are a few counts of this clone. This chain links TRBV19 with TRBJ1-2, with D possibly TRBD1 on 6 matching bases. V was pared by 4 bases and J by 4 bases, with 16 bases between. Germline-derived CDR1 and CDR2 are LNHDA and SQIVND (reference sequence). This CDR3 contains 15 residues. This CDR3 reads CASSTQKQGAYGYTF. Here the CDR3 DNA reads TGTGCCAGTAGTACCCAAAAACAGGGTGCCTATGGCTACACCTTC. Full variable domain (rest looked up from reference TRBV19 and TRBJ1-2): DGGITQSPKYLFRKEGQNVTLSCEQNLNHDAMYWYRQDPGQGLRLIYYSQIVNDFQKGDIAEGYSVSREKKESFPLTVTSAQKNPTAFYLCASSTQKQGAYGYTFGSGTRLTVV.

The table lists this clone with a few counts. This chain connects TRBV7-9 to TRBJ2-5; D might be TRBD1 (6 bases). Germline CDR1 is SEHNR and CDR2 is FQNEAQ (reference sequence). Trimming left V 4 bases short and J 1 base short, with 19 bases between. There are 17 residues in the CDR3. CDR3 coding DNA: TGTGCCAGCAGCTCCGAAACAGGGTCGTCCCTCCAAGAGACCCAGTACTTC. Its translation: CASSSETGSSLQETQYF.